This T cell receptor beta chain was profiled in a study of T cells of healthy individuals. TCRdb analysed the 5' RACE reads with MiXCR anew, one entry per CDR3 protein. The sample holds 35,000 to 45,000 distinct CDR3 sequences, 4% to 5% seen once. CDR3 length equals 16 residues. Between the trimmed V and J ends, which lost 4 bases and 2 bases, there was a span of 18 bases. CDR1 and CDR2 (germline): DFQATT, SNEGSKA (reference sequence). This clonotype came up a few times. The rearrangement uses TRBV20-1 and TRBJ2-1; possibly TRBD2 for D (7 bases). The sequence was obtained from a human donor in good health. The CDR3: CSAKWYGGPTYNEQFF. CDR3 in DNA: TGCAGTGCTAAATGGTACGGGGGGCCGACCTACAATGAGCAGTTCTTC.